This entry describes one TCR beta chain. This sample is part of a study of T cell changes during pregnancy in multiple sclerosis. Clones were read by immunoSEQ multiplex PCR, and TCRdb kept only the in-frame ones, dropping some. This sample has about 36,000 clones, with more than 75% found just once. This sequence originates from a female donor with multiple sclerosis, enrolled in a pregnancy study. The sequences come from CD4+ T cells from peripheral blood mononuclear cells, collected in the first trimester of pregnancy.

As DNA, the CDR3 is TGCGCCAGCGAGGAGGCGGATAATTCACCCCTCCACTTT. This codes for CASEEADNSPLHF. The rearrangement joins TRBV10-2 to TRBJ1-6, with unresolved D. This CDR3 region has 13 residues. V gave up 8 bases and J gave up 5 bases, with 10 bases separating them. Germline assignment: CDR1 WSHSY and CDR2 SAAADI.